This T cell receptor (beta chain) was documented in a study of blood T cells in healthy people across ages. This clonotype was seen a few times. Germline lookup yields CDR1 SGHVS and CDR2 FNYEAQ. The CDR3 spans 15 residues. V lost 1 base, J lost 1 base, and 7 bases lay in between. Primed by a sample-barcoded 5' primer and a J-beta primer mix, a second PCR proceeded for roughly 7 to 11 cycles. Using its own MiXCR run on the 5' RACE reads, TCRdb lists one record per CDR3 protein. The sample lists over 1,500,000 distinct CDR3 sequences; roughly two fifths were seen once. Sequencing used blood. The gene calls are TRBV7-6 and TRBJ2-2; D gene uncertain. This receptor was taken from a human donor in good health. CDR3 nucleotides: TGTGCCAGCAGCTTAGGGAGACAGAACACCGGGGAGCTGTTTTTT. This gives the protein CASSLGRQNTGELFF.